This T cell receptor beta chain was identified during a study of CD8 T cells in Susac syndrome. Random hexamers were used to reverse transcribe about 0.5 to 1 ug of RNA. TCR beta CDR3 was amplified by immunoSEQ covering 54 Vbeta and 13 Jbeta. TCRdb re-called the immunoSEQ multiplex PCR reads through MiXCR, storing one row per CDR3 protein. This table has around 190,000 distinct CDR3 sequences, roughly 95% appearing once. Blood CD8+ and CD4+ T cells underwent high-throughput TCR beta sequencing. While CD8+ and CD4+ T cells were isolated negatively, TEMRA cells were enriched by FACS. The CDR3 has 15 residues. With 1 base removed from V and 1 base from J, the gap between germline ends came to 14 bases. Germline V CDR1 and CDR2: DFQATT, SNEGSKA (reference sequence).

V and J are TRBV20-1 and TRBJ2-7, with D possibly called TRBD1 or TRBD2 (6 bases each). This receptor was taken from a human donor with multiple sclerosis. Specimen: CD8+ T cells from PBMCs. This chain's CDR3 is CSARALGGPSYEQYF. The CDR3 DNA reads TGCAGTGCTAGAGCGTTAGGGGGGCCTTCCTACGAGCAGTACTTC.